This entry lists 27 T cell receptor beta chains sequenced from one sample in a study of tumor and adjacent non-tumor tissue in lung cancer. A modified ARM-PCR protocol with three rounds of nested PCR amplified TCRbeta. TCRdb re-derived calls from the multiplex PCR reads in MiXCR, one entry per CDR3 protein. In the table there are 69,000 or so distinct CDR3 sequences, around 78% of which are singletons. This sample's RNA came from whole unsorted tissue. The sample consisted of lung tumor tissue. These receptor sequences come from a man between 60 and 75 years old with non-small cell lung cancer.

Concerning this clonotype: The junction shows a germline mismatch at one end, possibly a read error. V and J are TRBV6-5 and TRBJ2-7; D call uncertain. CDR3 length: 14 amino acids. Germline loops: CDR1 MNHEY, CDR2 SVGAGI. In DNA form, the CDR3 reads TGTGCCAGCAGTTACGAACTGAACTCGTACGAGCAGTACTTT. As protein: CASSYELNSYEQYF.

In this sample, this clonotype turned up many times. The rearrangement joins TRBV28 to TRBJ2-3; D assignment may be TRBD1 or TRBD2 (5 bases each). There are 14 residues in the CDR3. CDR1 is MDHEN and CDR2 is SYDVKM in the germline V gene. Trimming stripped 6 bases from V and 8 bases from J, with 18 bases between. The CDR3 DNA is TGTGCCAGCAGCCACCCTTTCGGGGCCCTTACGCAGTATTTT. It codes for CASSHPFGALTQYF. The full variable domain, its missing parts supplied by reference TRBV28 and TRBJ2-3, is DVKVTQSSRYLVKRTGEKVFLECVQDMDHENMFWYRQDPGLGLRLIYFSYDVKMKEKGDIPEGYSVSREKKERFSLILESASTNQTSMYLCASSHPFGALTQYFGPGTRLTVL.

A word on this clonotype: The final CDR3 position lacks the conserved phenylalanine or tryptophan, pointing to a likely read error. The chain is built from TRBV6-5 and TRBJ2-6; the D is unclear. The germline V gene encodes CDR1 MNHEY and CDR2 SVGAGI. The V gene lost 0 bases and the J gene lost 1 base, with 7 bases spanning the gap. The length of the CDR3 is 16 residues. The CDR3 spells CASSYSLGSGANVLTI. The CDR3 DNA is TGTGCCAGCAGTTACTCCCTAGGTTCTGGGGCCAACGTCCTGACTATC.

A remark on this clonotype: No conserved phenylalanine or tryptophan ends this CDR3, so it is likely a read error. The chain links TRBV6-2 or TRBV6-3 to TRBJ1-5; D uncertain. Germline V CDR1 and CDR2: MNHEY, SVGEGT. The CDR3 length is 15 residues. CDR3 sequence reads: CASSLSGRSNQPQHL. The CDR3 DNA is TGTGCTAGCAGTCTCTCTGGACGTTCCAATCAGCCCCAGCATCTT.

Concerning this clonotype itself: This may be a read error, as it is one base from a much larger clone. CDR3 bases: TGTGCCAGCAATATGGACCACACTGAAGCTTTCTTT. It is translated as CASNMDHTEAFF. The chain is built from TRBV6-6 and TRBJ1-1, with D hard to call. The CDR3 is 12 residues long. Trimming left V 7 bases short and J 3 bases short, with 9 bases between. Germline values: CDR1 MNHNY, CDR2 SVGAGI (reference sequence).

Ten or more counts support this clonotype. The chain combines TRBV20-1 with TRBJ2-7; D perhaps matches TRBD2 (5 bases). From germline, CDR1 is DFQATT and CDR2 SNEGSKA (reference sequence). The CDR3 is 11 residues long. With 5 bases removed from V and 5 bases from J, the gap between germline ends came to 10 bases. In DNA form, the CDR3 reads TGCAGTGCTGACGGAGGCGACGAGCAGTACTTC. Its protein is CSADGGDEQYF.

This clonotype was seen only a few times. A much larger clone lies a single base off, so this may be a read error. The chain is built from TRBV12-3 or TRBV12-4 and TRBJ2-1; D is undetermined. This CDR3 spans 16 amino acids. The CDR3 DNA reads as TGTGCCAGCAGTCACGGACGGTCGAGCTCCTACAATGAGGAGTTCTTC. Protein product: CASSHGRSSSYNEEFF.

This chain joins TRBV6-5 and TRBJ2-4; D is perhaps TRBD1 or TRBD2 (5 bases each). Germline V gene sequence: CDR1 MNHEY, CDR2 SVGAGI. The V and J ends lost 2 bases and 9 bases respectively, with 17 bases between them. The CDR3 has 15 residues. This CDR3 reads CASSYNQGSGSIQYF. In DNA, the CDR3 is TGTGCCAGCAGTTACAACCAGGGTTCGGGGAGCATTCAGTACTTC.

On this clonotype itself: The germline gene is not matched at one end of the junction; a read error may be the cause. This chain uses TRBV10-3 with TRBJ1-3, with D maybe TRBD1 (6 bases). The germline V gene encodes CDR1 ENHRY and CDR2 SYGVKD. This CDR3 is 15 amino acids long. In DNA form, the CDR3 reads TGTGTCATCAGGGGAACGGGGACAATTGGAAACACCATATATTTT. Residues: CVIRGTGTIGNTIYF.

Points on this clonotype: A read error may account for a junction end that differs from germline. The genes are TRBV6-5 and TRBJ2-2, with 9 bases lining up with TRBD2. This CDR3 region has 17 residues. Germline V gives CDR1 MNHEY, CDR2 SVGAGI. In DNA form, the CDR3 reads TGTGCCAGCAGTTATTTGATGGGAGCGGGGGGAGCCGGGGAACTGTTTTTT. Encoded protein: CASSYLMGAGGAGELFF.

This clonotype appeared a few times. Sequence at one end of the junction differs from germline and may be a read error. The chain carries TRBV6-6 and TRBJ2-6, with a tentative D call TRBD1 (6 bases). Germline CDR1 is MNHNY and CDR2 is SVGAGI (reference sequence). The CDR3 has 14 residues. The CDR3 DNA is TGTGCCAGCGGGGCAGGGAACAGGGCCAATGTCCTGACTTTC. Translating it yields CASGAGNRANVLTF.

Worth noting for this clonotype: Germline and junction disagree at one end, which may indicate a read error. This chain joins TRBV29-1 and TRBJ1-1; D is uncertain. The germline V gene encodes CDR1 SQVTM and CDR2 ANQGSEA. The CDR3 contains 13 residues. CDR3 nucleotides: TGCAGCGTCAACGGAGGTGTGAACACTGAAGCTTCCTTT. Protein sequence: CSVNGGVNTEASF.

This clonotype has only a few counts. J is TRBJ1-2 and V is TRBV25-1, with TRBD1 identical over 7 bases. Germline V gives CDR1 MGHDK, CDR2 SYGVNS. V gave up 3 bases and J gave up 6 bases; unmatched junction bases: 7. CDR3 length: 14 residues. The CDR3 is CASSDPGQANGYTF. In DNA, the CDR3 is TGTGCCAGCAGTGATCCCGGACAGGCGAATGGCTACACCTTC.

The sample holds many counts of this clonotype. The chain has TRBV6-5 and TRBJ2-1; D is uncertain. The CDR3 has 15 amino acids. The V end was cut by 0 bases, the J end by 6 bases, with 12 bases between. Germline V gene data show CDR1 as MNHEY and CDR2 as SVGAGI. In nucleotides, the CDR3 is TGTGCCAGCAGTTACTCGGGCGTCTCAGTCAATGAGCAGTTCTTC. Its translation is CASSYSGVSVNEQFF.

A remark on this clonotype: The junction does not match germline at one end; this may be a read error. V and J are TRBV5-6 and TRBJ1-5, with a tentative D call TRBD1 (6 bases). Germline CDR1 reads SGHDT; CDR2 reads YYEEEE. The CDR3 sequence is 16 residues long. The CDR3 here is CASRLGMGQGNQPQHF. The CDR3 nucleotides are TGTGCCAGCAGATTGGGTATGGGGCAGGGGAATCAGCCCCAGCATTTT.

Of note for this clonotype: Possible read error: a much larger clone is one base away. This chain joins TRBV18 and TRBJ2-3; no clear D gene. The CDR3 is made up of 13 amino acids. The V gene's germline CDR1 is KGHSH and CDR2 LQKENI. The CDR3 DNA sequence: TGTGGCAGCTCACCACGACGGTCAGATACGCAGTATTTT. Residues: CGSSPRRSDTQYF.

Note on this clonotype: This may be a read error, as it is one base from a much larger clone. The CDR3 does not end in the conserved phenylalanine or tryptophan, so this is likely a read error. The V and J genes are TRBV28 and TRBJ2-7, with D tentatively TRBD2 (6 bases). This CDR3 region has 14 residues. CDR1 and CDR2 from the germline V gene are MDHEN and SYDVKM. V lost 5 bases and J 4 bases, leaving 15 bases between the germline ends. This CDR3 reads CASSPLEGGYEQYI. CDR3 nucleotide sequence: TGTGCCAGCAGTCCCCTTGAGGGAGGATACGAGCAGTACATC.

This clonotype was picked up a small number of times. Relative to the germline gene, one junction end is altered; a read error may explain this. The rearrangement links TRBV20-1 to TRBJ2-3; 10 bases match TRBD2. The CDR3 sequence is 14 residues long. Germline CDR1 reads DFQATT; CDR2 reads SNEGSKA (reference sequence). The CDR3 sequence: CSVISGRGADTQYF. The CDR3 DNA reads as TGCAGTGTTATAAGCGGGAGGGGGGCAGATACACAGTATTTT.

A remark on this clonotype: This could be a read error, since a much larger clone is one nucleotide away. V usage is TRBV28 and J usage is TRBJ2-1; D unclear. CDR3 size: 15 residues. Germline V gene lookup returns CDR1 MDHEN and CDR2 SYDVKM. V dropped 5 bases and J dropped 12 bases, with 23 bases sitting between them. CDR3 coding DNA: TGTGCCAGCAGTGTTACCCGGATGGAAGTCTTGTGGCAGTTCTTC. This encodes CASSVTRMEVLWQFF. The full variable domain, rest sourced from reference TRBV28 and TRBJ2-1, is DVKVTQSSRYLVKRTGEKVFLECVQDMDHENMFWYRQDPGLGLRLIYFSYDVKMKEKGDIPEGYSVSREKKERFSLILESASTNQTSMYLCASSVTRMEVLWQFFGPGTRLTVL.

This clonotype was counted once. The junction differs from germline at one of its ends, possibly a read error. The rearrangement links TRBV11-2 to TRBJ2-2, with D possibly matching TRBD2 (5 bases). Germline V CDR1 and CDR2: SGHAT, FQNNGV. The CDR3 runs 13 residues. The CDR3 spells CTSSVDFTGELFF. CDR3 DNA sequence: TGTACCAGTAGCGTAGACTTCACCGGGGAGCTGTTTTTT.

In regard to this clonotype: This may be a read error, as it is one base from a much larger clone. V gene TRBV20-1 combines with J gene TRBJ2-5; 9 bases are a match to TRBD1. In germline, CDR1 is DFQATT, CDR2 SNEGSKA (reference sequence). The CDR3 is 15 amino acids. The CDR3 DNA is TGCAGTGCTAGGGTAACAGGGGGCCTCCAAGCGACCCAGTACTTC. This gives the protein CSARVTGGLQATQYF.

Details on this clonotype: One end of the junction varies from germline; a read error may be responsible. This chain joins TRBV29-1 and TRBJ2-3; TRBD1 agrees at 8 bases. The CDR3 is 12 amino acids. Germline V lookup: CDR1 SQVTM, CDR2 ANQGSEA. The chain's CDR3 is CSVGDRTDTHYF. The CDR3 coding sequence is TGCAGCGTTGGGGACAGGACAGATACGCATTATTTT.

Regarding this clonotype: The junction differs from germline at one of its ends, possibly a read error. The chain joins TRBV7-9 to TRBJ2-7, with 7 positions matching TRBD2. There are 16 residues in the CDR3. CDR1 is SEHNR, CDR2 FQNEAQ, per germline (reference sequence). The CDR3 loop is CARSPGGPAGQYEQYF. The CDR3 DNA reads TGTGCCCGCAGCCCCGGTGGACCAGCGGGGCAATACGAGCAGTACTTC. Full variable domain (missing parts from reference TRBV7-9 and TRBJ2-7): DTGVSQNPRHKITKRGQNVTFRCDPISEHNRLYWYRQTLGQGPEFLTYFQNEAQLEKSRLLSDRFSAERPKGSFSTLEIQRTEQGDSAMYLCARSPGGPAGQYEQYFGPGTRLTVT.

Note on this clonotype: One junction end disagrees with the germline gene, perhaps due to a read error. The chain combines TRBV6-5 with TRBJ2-4; 9 bases fit TRBD2. CDR3 length: 13 residues. Looked up from germline, CDR1 is MNHEY and CDR2 is SVGAGI. CDR3 residues: CASAGGLTDIQYF. The CDR3 DNA is TGTGCCAGCGCGGGAGGGCTGACTGACATTCAGTATTTC.

V is TRBV6-6 and J is TRBJ2-2, with D possibly TRBD1 on 6 matching bases. CDR3 size: 17 residues. Germline CDR1 is MNHNY and CDR2 is SVGAGI (reference sequence). V was trimmed by 6 bases and J by 0 bases, leaving 17 bases between them. The CDR3: CASRPTPRTANTGELFF. Here the CDR3 DNA reads TGTGCCAGCAGACCTACTCCCAGGACAGCGAACACCGGGGAGCTGTTTTTT.

The chain carries TRBV29-1 and TRBJ1-2, with D unclear. Germline CDR1 and CDR2: SQVTM and ANQGSEA. The ends were cut back, 4 bases at V and 4 bases at J, with 10 bases in the middle. The CDR3 extends over 12 amino acids. In DNA, the CDR3 is TGCAGCGTTGTCCGGGAGGGCTATGGCTACACCTTC. This encodes CSVVREGYGYTF.

This clonotype was counted ten times or more. The chain couples TRBV5-1 to TRBJ2-2, with D perhaps matching TRBD1 (6 bases). Looked up from germline, CDR1 is SGHRS and CDR2 is YFSETQ. This CDR3 is 15 amino acids long. Trimming stripped 2 bases from V and 4 bases from J, with 12 bases between. The CDR3 is CASSLTGMGTGELFF. The CDR3 bases are TGCGCCAGCAGCTTAACAGGGATGGGCACCGGGGAGCTGTTTTTT.